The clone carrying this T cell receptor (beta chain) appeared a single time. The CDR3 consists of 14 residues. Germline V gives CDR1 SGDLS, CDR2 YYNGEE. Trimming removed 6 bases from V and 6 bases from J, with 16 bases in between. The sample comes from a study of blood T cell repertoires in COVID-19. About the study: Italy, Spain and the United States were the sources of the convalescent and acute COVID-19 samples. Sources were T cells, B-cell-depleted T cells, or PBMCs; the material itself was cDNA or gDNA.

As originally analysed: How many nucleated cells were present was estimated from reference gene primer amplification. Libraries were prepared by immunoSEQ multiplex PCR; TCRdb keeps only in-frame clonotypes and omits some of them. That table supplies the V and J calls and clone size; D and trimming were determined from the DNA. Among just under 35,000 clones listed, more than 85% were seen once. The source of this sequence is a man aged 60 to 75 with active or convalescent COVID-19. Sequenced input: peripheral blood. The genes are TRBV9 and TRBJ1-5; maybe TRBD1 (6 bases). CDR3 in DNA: TGTGCCAGCAACCGAGCGGGGGGCGGTCAGCCCCAGCATTTT. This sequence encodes CASNRAGGGQPQHF. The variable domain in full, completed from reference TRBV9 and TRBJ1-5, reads DSGVTQTPKHLITATGQRVTLRCSPRSGDLSVYWYQQSLDQGLQFLIQYYNGEERAKGNILERFSAQQFPDLHSELNLSSLELGDSALYFCASNRAGGGQPQHFGDGTRLSIL.